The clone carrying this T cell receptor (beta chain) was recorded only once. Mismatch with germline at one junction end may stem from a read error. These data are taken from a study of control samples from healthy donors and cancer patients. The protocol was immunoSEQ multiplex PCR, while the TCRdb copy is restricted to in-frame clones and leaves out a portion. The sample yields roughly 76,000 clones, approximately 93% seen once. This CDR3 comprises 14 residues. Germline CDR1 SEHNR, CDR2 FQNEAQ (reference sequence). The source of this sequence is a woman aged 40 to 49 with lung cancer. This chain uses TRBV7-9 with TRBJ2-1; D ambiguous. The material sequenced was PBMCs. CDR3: CASSLAGSNKEQFF. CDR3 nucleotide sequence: TGTGCCAGCAGCTTAGCCGGTAGCAACAAAGAGCAGTTCTTC. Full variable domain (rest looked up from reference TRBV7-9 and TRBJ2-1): DTGVSQNPRHKITKRGQNVTFRCDPISEHNRLYWYRQTLGQGPEFLTYFQNEAQLEKSRLLSDRFSAERPKGSFSTLEIQRTEQGDSAMYLCASSLAGSNKEQFFGPGTRLTVL.